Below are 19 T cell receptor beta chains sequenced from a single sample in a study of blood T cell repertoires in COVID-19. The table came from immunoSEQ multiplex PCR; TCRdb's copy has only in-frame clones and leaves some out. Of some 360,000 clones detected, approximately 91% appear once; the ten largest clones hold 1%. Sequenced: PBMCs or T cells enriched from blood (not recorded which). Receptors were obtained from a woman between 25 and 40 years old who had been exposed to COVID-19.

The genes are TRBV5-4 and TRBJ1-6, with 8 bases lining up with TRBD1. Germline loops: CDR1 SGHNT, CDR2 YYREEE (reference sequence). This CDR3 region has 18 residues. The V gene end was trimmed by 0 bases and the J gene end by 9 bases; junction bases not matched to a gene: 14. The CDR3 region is CASSLDRWVSGGSSPLHF. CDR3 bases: TGTGCCAGCAGCTTGGATCGGTGGGTGTCAGGGGGCTCTTCACCCCTCCACTTT. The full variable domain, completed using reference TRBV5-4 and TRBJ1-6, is ETGVTQSPTHLIKTRGQQVTLRCSSQSGHNTVSWYQQALGQGPQFIFQYYREEENGRGNFPPRFSGLQFPNYSSELNVNALELDDSALYLCASSLDRWVSGGSSPLHFGNGTRLTVT.

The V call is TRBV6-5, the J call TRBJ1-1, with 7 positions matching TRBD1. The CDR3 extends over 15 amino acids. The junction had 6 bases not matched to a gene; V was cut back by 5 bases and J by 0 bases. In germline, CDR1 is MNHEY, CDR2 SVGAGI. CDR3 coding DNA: TGTGCCAGCAGTAGGGGGCAATCGGTGAACACTGAAGCTTTCTTT. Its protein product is CASSRGQSVNTEAFF.

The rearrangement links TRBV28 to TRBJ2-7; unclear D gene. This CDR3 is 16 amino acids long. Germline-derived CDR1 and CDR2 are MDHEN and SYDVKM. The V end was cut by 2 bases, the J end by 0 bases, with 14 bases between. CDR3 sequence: CASSLISRSTSYEQYF. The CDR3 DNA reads TGTGCCAGCAGTTTAATTAGCCGTTCGACCTCCTACGAGCAGTACTTC.

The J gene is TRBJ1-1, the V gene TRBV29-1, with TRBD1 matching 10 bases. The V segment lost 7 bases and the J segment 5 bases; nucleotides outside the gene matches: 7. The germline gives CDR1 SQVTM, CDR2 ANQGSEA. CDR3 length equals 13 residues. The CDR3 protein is CSARDRGETEAFF. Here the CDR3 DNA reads TGCAGCGCAAGGGACAGGGGCGAGACTGAAGCTTTCTTT.

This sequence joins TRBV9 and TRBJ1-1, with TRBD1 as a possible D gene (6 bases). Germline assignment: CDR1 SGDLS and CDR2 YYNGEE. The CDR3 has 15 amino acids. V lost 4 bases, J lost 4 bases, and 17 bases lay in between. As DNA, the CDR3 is TGTGCCAGCAGCCCACTTCAGGGGTTGGGCACTGAAGCTTTCTTT. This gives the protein CASSPLQGLGTEAFF.

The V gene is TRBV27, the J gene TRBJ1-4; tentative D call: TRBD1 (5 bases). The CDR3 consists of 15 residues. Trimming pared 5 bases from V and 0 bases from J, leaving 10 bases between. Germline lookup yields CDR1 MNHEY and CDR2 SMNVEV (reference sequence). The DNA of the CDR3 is TGTGCCAGCAGTACACAGGCCGCAACTAATGAAAAACTGTTTTTT. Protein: CASSTQAATNEKLFF.

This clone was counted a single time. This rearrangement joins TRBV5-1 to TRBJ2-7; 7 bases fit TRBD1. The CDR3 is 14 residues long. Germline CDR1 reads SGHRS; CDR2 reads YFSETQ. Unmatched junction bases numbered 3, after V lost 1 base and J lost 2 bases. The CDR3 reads CASSLRDRAYEQYF. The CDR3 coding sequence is TGCGCCAGCAGCTTGAGGGACAGAGCCTACGAGCAGTACTTC. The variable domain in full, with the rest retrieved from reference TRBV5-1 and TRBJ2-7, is KAGVTQTPRYLIKTRGQQVTLSCSPISGHRSVSWYQQTPGQGLQFLFEYFSETQRNKGNFPGRFSGRQFSNSRSEMNVSTLELGDSALYLCASSLRDRAYEQYFGPGTRLTVT.

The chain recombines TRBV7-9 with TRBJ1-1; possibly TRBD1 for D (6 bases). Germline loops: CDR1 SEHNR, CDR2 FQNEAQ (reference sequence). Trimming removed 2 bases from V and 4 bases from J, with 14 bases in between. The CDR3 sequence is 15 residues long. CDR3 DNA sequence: TGTGCCAGCAGCTTACCAGGGGAGAGGGTCACTGAAGCTTTCTTT. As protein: CASSLPGERVTEAFF.

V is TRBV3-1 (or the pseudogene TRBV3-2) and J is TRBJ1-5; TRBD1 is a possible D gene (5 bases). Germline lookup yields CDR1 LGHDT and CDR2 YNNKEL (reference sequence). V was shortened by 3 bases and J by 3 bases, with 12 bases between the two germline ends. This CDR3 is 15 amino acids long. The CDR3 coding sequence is TGTGCCAGCAGCCAGGGTTCAGGGCACAATCAGCCCCAGCATTTT. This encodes CASSQGSGHNQPQHF.

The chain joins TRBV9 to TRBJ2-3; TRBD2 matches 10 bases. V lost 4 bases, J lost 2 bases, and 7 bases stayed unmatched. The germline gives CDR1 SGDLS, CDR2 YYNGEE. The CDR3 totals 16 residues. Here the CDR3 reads CASSLSGLALTDTQYF. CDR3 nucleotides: TGTGCCAGCAGCCTCTCGGGACTAGCGCTCACAGATACGCAGTATTTT.

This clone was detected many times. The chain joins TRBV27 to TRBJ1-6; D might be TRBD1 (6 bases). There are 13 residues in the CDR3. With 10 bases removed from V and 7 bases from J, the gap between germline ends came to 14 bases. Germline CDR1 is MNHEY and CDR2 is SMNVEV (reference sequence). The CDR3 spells CATSTGPNSPLHF. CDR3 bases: TGTGCCACTTCGACAGGACCAAATTCACCCCTCCACTTT.

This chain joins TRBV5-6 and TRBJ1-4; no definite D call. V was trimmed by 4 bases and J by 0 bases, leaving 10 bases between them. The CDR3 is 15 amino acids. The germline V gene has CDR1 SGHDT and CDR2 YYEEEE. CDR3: CASSPISTTNEKLFF. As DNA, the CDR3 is TGTGCCAGCAGCCCGATTAGCACAACTAATGAAAAACTGTTTTTT.

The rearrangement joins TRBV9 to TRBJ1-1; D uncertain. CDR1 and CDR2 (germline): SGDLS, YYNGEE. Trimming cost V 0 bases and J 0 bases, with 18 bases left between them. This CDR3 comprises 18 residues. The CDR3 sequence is CASSVAEGPVQMNTEAFF. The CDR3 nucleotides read TGTGCCAGCAGCGTAGCGGAGGGTCCCGTACAAATGAACACTGAAGCTTTCTTT.

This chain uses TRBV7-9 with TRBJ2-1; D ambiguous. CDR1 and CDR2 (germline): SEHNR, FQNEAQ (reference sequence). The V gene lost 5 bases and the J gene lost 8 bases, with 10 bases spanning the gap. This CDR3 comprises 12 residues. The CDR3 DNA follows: TGTGCCAGCAGCCTACAAGGAGATGAGCAGTTCTTC. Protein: CASSLQGDEQFF.

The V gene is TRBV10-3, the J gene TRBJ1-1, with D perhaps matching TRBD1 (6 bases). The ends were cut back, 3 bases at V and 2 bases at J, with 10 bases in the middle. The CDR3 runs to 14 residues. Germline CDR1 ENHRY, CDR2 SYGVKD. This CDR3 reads CAISEGQFNTEAFF. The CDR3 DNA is TGTGCCATCAGTGAAGGACAGTTCAACACTGAAGCTTTCTTT.

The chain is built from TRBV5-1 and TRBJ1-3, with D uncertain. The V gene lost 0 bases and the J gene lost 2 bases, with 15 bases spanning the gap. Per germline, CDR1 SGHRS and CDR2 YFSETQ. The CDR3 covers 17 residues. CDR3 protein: CASSLVPIMSAGNTIYF. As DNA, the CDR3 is TGCGCCAGCAGCTTGGTCCCAATCATGAGCGCTGGAAACACCATATATTTT. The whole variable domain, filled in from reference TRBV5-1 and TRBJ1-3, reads KAGVTQTPRYLIKTRGQQVTLSCSPISGHRSVSWYQQTPGQGLQFLFEYFSETQRNKGNFPGRFSGRQFSNSRSEMNVSTLELGDSALYLCASSLVPIMSAGNTIYFGEGSWLTVV.

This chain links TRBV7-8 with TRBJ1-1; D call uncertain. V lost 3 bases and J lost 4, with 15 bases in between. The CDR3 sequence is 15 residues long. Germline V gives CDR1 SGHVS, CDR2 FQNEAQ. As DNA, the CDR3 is TGTGCCAGCAGCTTCCGGGGTTTGAAAGGCACTGAAGCTTTCTTT. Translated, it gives CASSFRGLKGTEAFF.

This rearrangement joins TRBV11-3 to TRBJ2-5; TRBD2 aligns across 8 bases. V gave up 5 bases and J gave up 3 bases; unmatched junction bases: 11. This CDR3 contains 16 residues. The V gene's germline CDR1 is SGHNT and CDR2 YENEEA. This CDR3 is CASSPPKGLVKETQYF. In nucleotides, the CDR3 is TGTGCCAGCAGCCCCCCAAAGGGACTAGTGAAAGAGACCCAGTACTTC.

CDR3 residues: CASWDSRENTIYF. The CDR3 coding sequence is TGCGCCAGTTGGGACAGCCGAGAAAACACCATATATTTT. The chain couples TRBV4-1 to TRBJ1-3, with TRBD1 matching 7 bases. This CDR3 has 13 amino acids. J was trimmed by 6 bases and V by 9 bases; bases with no gene match: 8. Looked up from germline, CDR1 is MGHRA and CDR2 is YSYEKL.